This TCR beta chain was recovered during a study of T cell responses to AZD1222 COVID-19 vaccine. Study-wide results and caveats: Recipients of two AZD1222 doses showed rising Spike-specific TCR breadth and depth.

Produced via immunoSEQ multiplex PCR; TCRdb's table is partial and in-frame only. The table has about 150,000 clones, 88% seen once. As for this clone: Antigen specificity is unknown.

The germline V gene encodes CDR1 SQVTM and CDR2 ANQGSEA. V lost 2 bases and J lost 8; bases outside the gene matches: 4. CDR3 length: 12 amino acids. The receptor was derived from an adult who received the MenACWY meningococcal vaccine as a control. Specimen: peripheral blood, collected 28 days after the second dose of the MenACWY control vaccine. The V gene is TRBV29-1, the J gene TRBJ1-2; 8 bases are shared with TRBD1. CDR3 bases: TGCAGCGTTGAACCATCAGGGGGCGGCTACACCTTC. Translating gives CSVEPSGGGYTF.